In its sample, the clone carrying this T cell receptor (beta chain) was seen once. Method: immunoSEQ multiplex PCR; TCRdb's copy keeps in-frame clones and lacks some. Counted here are about 63,000 clones, 88% occurring once; the ten biggest clones make up approximately 4.3%. The data belong to a study of blood T cell repertoires in COVID-19. Looking at the study overall: Spain, Italy and the United States supplied samples that represented acute and convalescent COVID-19. In each case, the material was cDNA or gDNA derived from T cells, B-cell-depleted T cells, or PBMCs.

This TCR came from a human donor in a cohort sampled during active COVID-19. The sample taken for sequencing was peripheral blood.

The DNA of the CDR3 is TGCGCCAGCAGCCAAGACAGGGTTAGCACCGGGGAGCTGTTTTTT. Translation gives CASSQDRVSTGELFF. The gene calls are TRBV4-1 and TRBJ2-2; a possible D gene is TRBD1 (5 bases). CDR1 is MGHRA, CDR2 YSYEKL, per germline. CDR3 size: 15 residues. Trimming removed 0 bases from V and 4 bases from J, with 9 bases in between.